The clone carrying this T cell receptor beta chain has more than one count but fewer than ten. What it binds is not known. In germline, CDR1 is MNHEY, CDR2 SVGAGI. This CDR3 is 14 amino acids long. Trimming took off 5 bases at V and 6 bases at J, with 15 bases between the two ends. Using immunoSEQ multiplex PCR, the repertoire was profiled, and TCRdb retains in-frame clones only, with some absent. The data show tens of thousands of clones, 85% to 90% seen once. This record comes from a study of T cell responses to AZD1222 COVID-19 vaccine. Study outcomes and limitations: Spike-specific TCR breadth and depth grew following two AZD1222 doses. Close to half of all spike-specific TCRs reportedly target regions of the variants that are unmutated.

The TCR sequence derives from an adult in good health. The sample here was peripheral blood, taken on day 0 of AZD1222 vaccination. The chain links TRBV6-5 to TRBJ2-3; D may be TRBD2 (6 bases). This CDR3 reads CASSPRDRGDTQYF. In DNA form, the CDR3 reads TGTGCCAGCAGTCCCCGTGATCGGGGGGATACGCAGTATTTT.